Below, 17 T cell receptor beta chains from the same sample are listed, as sequenced in a study of cytomegalovirus exposure and HLA in healthy donors. A multiplex PCR was run with 60 Vbeta primers and 13 Jbeta primers. Measured with immunoSEQ multiplex PCR; TCRdb has only the in-frame clones, and not every one. The repertoire holds 100,000 to 150,000 clones, with approximately 75% as singletons. Sequencing input: PBMCs. The receptors stem from a man between 25 and 39 years old in good health and CMV-seronegative.

This chain joins TRBV27 and TRBJ2-7; a possible D gene is TRBD1 (6 bases). This CDR3 has 14 amino acids. Germline V gives CDR1 MNHEY, CDR2 SMNVEV (reference sequence). The V end was cut by 3 bases, the J end by 7 bases, with 16 bases between. DNA of the CDR3: TGTGCCAGCAGTTTGTCAGGGGCGTCCGGGGAGCAGTACTTC. This codes for CASSLSGASGEQYF.

The chain is built from TRBV5-1 and TRBJ2-5, with D tentatively TRBD1 (6 bases). CDR1 is SGHRS and CDR2 is YFSETQ in the germline V gene. This CDR3 contains 13 residues. Trimming shortened V by 2 bases and J by 7 bases, and 12 bases separated the two germline ends. CDR3 bases: TGCGCCAGCAGCTTTTGGGGGCGCGGGACCCAGTACTTC. It yields the protein CASSFWGRGTQYF. The full variable domain, completed using reference TRBV5-1 and TRBJ2-5, is KAGVTQTPRYLIKTRGQQVTLSCSPISGHRSVSWYQQTPGQGLQFLFEYFSETQRNKGNFPGRFSGRQFSNSRSEMNVSTLELGDSALYLCASSFWGRGTQYFGPGTRLLVL.

This sequence joins TRBV6-5 and TRBJ2-2, with D tentatively TRBD1 (6 bases). Germline CDR1 MNHEY, CDR2 SVGAGI. The CDR3 covers 15 residues. Trimming shortened V by 5 bases and J by 2 bases, and 12 bases separated the two germline ends. The chain's CDR3 is CASSQTGTNTGELFF. CDR3 in DNA: TGTGCCAGCAGTCAAACTGGGACAAACACCGGGGAGCTGTTTTTT.

V and J are TRBV4-1 and TRBJ2-5; 12 bases map to TRBD1. CDR1 is MGHRA and CDR2 is YSYEKL in the germline V gene. The CDR3 runs to 17 residues. V was clipped by 4 bases and J by 5 bases; unmatched bases: 11. The CDR3 DNA sequence: TGCGCCAGCAGCCGAAACACCGGGACAGGGGGCTGGGAGACCCAGTACTTC. It yields the protein CASSRNTGTGGWETQYF.

This sequence joins TRBV20-1 and TRBJ2-5, with no clear D. The V and J ends lost 3 bases and 0 bases respectively, with 2 bases between them. Germline loops: CDR1 DFQATT, CDR2 SNEGSKA (reference sequence). The CDR3 covers 11 residues. The CDR3 spells CSASDQETQYF. The CDR3 DNA reads as TGCAGTGCTAGCGACCAAGAGACCCAGTACTTC.

The CDR3 nucleotides read TGTGCCAGCTCACCACGGGACAATGGCTACACCTTC. It specifies CASSPRDNGYTF. V gene TRBV18 combines with J gene TRBJ1-2; TRBD1 is a possible D gene (6 bases). V gave up 1 base and J gave up 6 bases, with 6 bases separating them. The CDR3 runs to 12 residues. Germline loops: CDR1 KGHSH, CDR2 LQKENI.

CDR3 in amino acids: CATRTHGTGRTEAFF. The CDR3 coding sequence is TGTGCCACCAGGACCCATGGGACAGGACGGACTGAAGCTTTCTTT. The chain links TRBV15 to TRBJ1-1, with 8 bases lining up with TRBD1. Germline V gene lookup returns CDR1 LNHNV and CDR2 YYDKDF (reference sequence). This CDR3 contains 15 residues. V was pared by 6 bases and J by 5 bases, with 11 bases of the junction left unmatched.

As regards this clone: A read error may produce the germline difference seen at one junction end. Additional DNA sequences in this sample encode the identical CDR3. V usage is TRBV4-1 and J usage is TRBJ1-1; D unclear. Germline V gene sequence: CDR1 MGHRA, CDR2 YSYEKL. The CDR3 is 14 amino acids. CDR3 sequence: CASSQDGGFTEAFF. The CDR3 coding sequence is TGCGCCAGTAGCCAAGACGGCGGGTTCACTGAAGCTTTCTTT.

This rearrangement joins TRBV6-5 to TRBJ2-3; 10 bases are a match to TRBD2. V gave up 5 bases and J gave up 4 bases; unmatched junction bases: 6. This CDR3 contains 15 residues. Germline loops: CDR1 MNHEY, CDR2 SVGAGI. As DNA, the CDR3 is TGTGCCAGCAGTCGAGCGGGGGGGCGGGCAGATACGCAGTATTTT. Translated, it gives CASSRAGGRADTQYF.

The chain couples TRBV28 to TRBJ1-1; 12 bases fit TRBD1. The CDR3 loop spans 16 amino acids. The J segment lost 1 base and the V segment lost 2 bases, leaving 2 bases of the junction unmatched. Germline V CDR1 and CDR2: MDHEN, SYDVKM. The CDR3 loop reads CASSLGTGGGNTEAFF. CDR3 coding DNA: TGTGCCAGCAGTTTAGGGACAGGGGGCGGGAACACTGAAGCTTTCTTT. Variable domain in full (rest from reference TRBV28 and TRBJ1-1): DVKVTQSSRYLVKRTGEKVFLECVQDMDHENMFWYRQDPGLGLRLIYFSYDVKMKEKGDIPEGYSVSREKKERFSLILESASTNQTSMYLCASSLGTGGGNTEAFFGQGTRLTVV.

This chain uses TRBV27 with TRBJ2-3, with a possible D match to TRBD1 (6 bases). The CDR3 contains 16 residues. Germline-derived CDR1 and CDR2 are MNHEY and SMNVEV (reference sequence). V was cut by 5 bases and J by 2 bases, with 17 bases left in between. The CDR3 nucleotides read TGTGCCAGCAGTCCCCGGCTGGGGGCTCTCACAGATACGCAGTATTTT. As protein: CASSPRLGALTDTQYF.

The rearrangement uses TRBV2 and TRBJ2-7, with D possibly matching TRBD1 (6 bases). Germline assignment: CDR1 SNHLY and CDR2 FYNNEI. V was pared by 9 bases and J by 4 bases, with 13 bases between. The CDR3 runs to 12 residues. The CDR3 sequence is CARSGDGYEQYF. The CDR3 bases are TGTGCCAGGTCAGGGGACGGGTACGAGCAGTACTTC.

V and J are TRBV13 and TRBJ2-7; TRBD1 matches 7 bases. V lost 3 bases, J lost 4 bases, and 15 bases stayed unmatched. The CDR3 sequence is 17 residues long. CDR1 PRHDT and CDR2 FYEKMQ come from the germline V gene (reference sequence). CDR3 in amino acids: CASSLLPPGTEGYEQYF. CDR3 nucleotides: TGTGCCAGCAGCTTGTTACCCCCTGGGACAGAGGGATACGAGCAGTACTTC. Drawing the rest from reference TRBV13 and TRBJ2-7, the complete variable domain is AAGVIQSPRHLIKEKRETATLKCYPIPRHDTVYWYQQGPGQDPQFLISFYEKMQSDKGSIPDRFSAQQFSDYHSELNMSSLELGDSALYFCASSLLPPGTEGYEQYFGPGTRLTVT.

This clone was observed a few times. V and J are TRBV5-4 and TRBJ1-1; D may be TRBD1 (6 bases). There are 15 residues in the CDR3. Germline V CDR1 and CDR2: SGHNT, YYREEE (reference sequence). V was shortened by 0 bases and J by 5 bases, with 14 bases between the two germline ends. The CDR3 spells CASSLGQGMGTEAFF. CDR3 coding DNA: TGTGCCAGCAGCTTGGGGCAGGGGATGGGGACTGAAGCTTTCTTT.

The chain joins TRBV5-4 to TRBJ2-7, with D possibly being TRBD1 (6 bases). Trimming shortened V by 3 bases and J by 8 bases, and 15 bases separated the two germline ends. CDR3 length: 13 residues. Per germline, CDR1 SGHNT and CDR2 YYREEE (reference sequence). The CDR3 here is CASSSRDTPKQYF. The DNA of the CDR3 is TGTGCCAGCAGCTCCAGGGACACCCCTAAGCAGTACTTC.

The CDR3 region has the DNA TGTGCCAGCAGCAAAACGGGGGGGCGCACAGATACGCAGTATTTT. It encodes CASSKTGGRTDTQYF. This chain connects TRBV5-6 to TRBJ2-3, with 8 bases fitting TRBD2. The CDR3 is made up of 15 amino acids. Looked up from germline, CDR1 is SGHDT and CDR2 is YYEEEE. Trimming cost V 4 bases and J 1 base; bases outside gene matches: 5.

The chain combines TRBV15 with TRBJ1-1; the D is unclear. From germline, CDR1 is LNHNV and CDR2 YYDKDF (reference sequence). Deletions cut 3 bases from V and 5 bases from J, with 13 bases between. The CDR3 covers 14 residues. This CDR3 is CATSSLFLSTEAFF. The CDR3 DNA follows: TGTGCCACCAGCAGCCTTTTCCTATCGACTGAAGCTTTCTTT. Using reference TRBV15 and TRBJ1-1 for the parts outside the CDR3, the full variable domain is DAMVIQNPRYQVTQFGKPVTLSCSQTLNHNVMYWYQQKSSQAPKLLFHYYDKDFNNEADTPDNFQSRRPNTSFCFLDIRSPGLGDTAMYLCATSSLFLSTEAFFGQGTRLTVV.